This TCR beta chain was captured in a study of T cells after posttransplantation cyclophosphamide. Generated by immunoSEQ multiplex PCR, the TCRdb table keeps only in-frame clones and is missing some. The sample has around 22,000 clones, around 85% seen once. Germline V gives CDR1 SNHLY, CDR2 FYNNEI. V was clipped by 3 bases and J by 7 bases; unmatched bases: 6. The CDR3 runs to 15 residues. This clone turned up a few times. Its antigen remains unknown. General study results and limits: Later post-transplant blood repertoires were often dominated by donor CD8+ memory clones. Skin or GI-infiltrating T cells shared few TRB sequences with blood. Recipient CMV seropositivity and CMV reactivation strongly tracked TRB clonality.

Busulfan-fludarabine conditioning, marrow transplant, and cyclophosphamide on days +3 and +4 were administered. Specimen: PBMCs, collected after allogeneic stem cell transplant with posttransplant cyclophosphamide. V usage is TRBV2 and J usage is TRBJ2-1, with 10 nucleotides matching TRBD2. The source is a female patient aged 25-39 years who received an allogeneic stem cell transplant from an unrelated donor, was CMV-positive, and had no GVHD. These T cells may partly come from the graft donor. This chain's CDR3 is CASSDRLAGSNEQFF. In nucleotides, the CDR3 is TGTGCCAGCAGTGATCGACTAGCGGGTAGTAATGAGCAGTTCTTC.